This passage covers 5 T cell receptor beta chains from one sample sequenced in a study of beta chain features in type 1 diabetes (dated by TCRdb to the late 2010s). To prepare the library, the immunoSEQ multiplex PCR assay was applied. All of the isolated RNA was reverse transcribed with the High Capacity cDNA Reverse Transcription Kit, so expressed TCRB transcripts were sequenced. TCRdb limited this immuneACCESS table to in-frame rearrangements with V and J called. A share of clones is missing; checked studies link under half to unresolved V genes, and the rest is unexplained. Within this sample are under 800,000 clones, with around 16% of them counted one time only. The top ten constitute 0.07% to 0.095% of the sample. What was sequenced was naive CD4+ T cells from blood. The cell subset or site label corresponds to: true naive CD4+ T cells. These TCRs come from a man aged 18 to 35 in good health.

V is TRBV9 and J is TRBJ2-7; the D gene is possibly TRBD1 (6 bases). The V and J ends lost 2 bases and 1 base respectively, with 16 bases between them. The germline CDR1 and CDR2 sequences are SGDLS and YYNGEE. The CDR3 totals 16 residues. DNA of the CDR3: TGTGCCAGCAGCGTTACAGGGAACGCACCTTCCTACGAGCAGTACTTC. Translation: CASSVTGNAPSYEQYF.

This chain uses TRBV10-3 with TRBJ2-3, with D possibly TRBD1 on 6 matching bases. CDR1 is ENHRY, CDR2 SYGVKD, per germline. This CDR3 has 15 residues. V lost 1 base, J lost 0 bases, and 8 bases lay in between. In DNA, the CDR3 is TGTGCCATCAGTGAGTTAGGGGGTAGCACAGATACGCAGTATTTT. This gives the protein CAISELGGSTDTQYF.

This clone was seen a few times. The V gene is TRBV4-1, the J gene TRBJ1-2; possible D gene TRBD1, 6 bases. V lost 1 base and J lost 2, with 11 bases in between. Germline CDR1 reads MGHRA; CDR2 reads YSYEKL. This CDR3 has 15 amino acids. The CDR3 here is CASSQGGGINYGYTF. CDR3 in DNA: TGCGCCAGCAGCCAAGGAGGGGGAATCAACTATGGCTACACCTTC.

There are a few counts of this clone. The J gene is TRBJ2-2, the V gene TRBV7-2; D call uncertain. Looked up from germline, CDR1 is SGHTA and CDR2 is FQGNSA. V lost 0 bases and J lost 5, with 4 bases in between. The CDR3 length is 13 residues. Written as DNA, the CDR3 is TGTGCCAGCAGCTTAGCACGAACCGGGGAGCTGTTTTTT. Protein sequence: CASSLARTGELFF.

The V call is TRBV7-9, the J call TRBJ1-4, with no clear D. The CDR3 spans 14 residues. V dropped 3 bases and J dropped 7 bases, with 12 bases sitting between them. Germline assignment: CDR1 SEHNR and CDR2 FQNEAQ (reference sequence). CDR3 in amino acids: CASSFSLSTEKLFF. The CDR3, as DNA: TGTGCCAGCAGCTTCAGTCTTAGTACTGAAAAACTGTTTTTT.